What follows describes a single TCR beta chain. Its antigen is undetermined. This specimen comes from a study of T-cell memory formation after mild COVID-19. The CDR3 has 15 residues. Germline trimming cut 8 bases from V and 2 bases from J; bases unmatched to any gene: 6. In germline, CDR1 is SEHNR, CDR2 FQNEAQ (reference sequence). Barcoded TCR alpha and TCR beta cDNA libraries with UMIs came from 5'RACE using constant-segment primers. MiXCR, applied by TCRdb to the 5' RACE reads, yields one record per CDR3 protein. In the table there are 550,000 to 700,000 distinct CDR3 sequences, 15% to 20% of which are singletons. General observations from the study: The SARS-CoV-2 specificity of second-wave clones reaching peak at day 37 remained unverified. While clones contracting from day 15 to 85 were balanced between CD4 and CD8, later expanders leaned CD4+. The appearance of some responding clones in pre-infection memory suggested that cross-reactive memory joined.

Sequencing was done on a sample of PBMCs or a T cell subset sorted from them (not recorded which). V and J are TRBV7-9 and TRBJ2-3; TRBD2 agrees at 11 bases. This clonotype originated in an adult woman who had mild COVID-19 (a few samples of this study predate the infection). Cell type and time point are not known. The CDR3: CASGLAGGLTDTQYF. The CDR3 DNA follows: TGTGCCAGCGGCCTAGCGGGGGGCCTCACAGATACGCAGTATTTT.